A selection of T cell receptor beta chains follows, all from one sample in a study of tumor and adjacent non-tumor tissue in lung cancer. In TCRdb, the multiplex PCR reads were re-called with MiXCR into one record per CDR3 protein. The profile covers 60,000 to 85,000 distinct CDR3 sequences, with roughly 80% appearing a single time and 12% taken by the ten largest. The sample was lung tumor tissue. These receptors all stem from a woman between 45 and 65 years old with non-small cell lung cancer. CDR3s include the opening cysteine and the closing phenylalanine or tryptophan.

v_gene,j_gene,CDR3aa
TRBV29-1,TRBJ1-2,CSILRDYQGYTF
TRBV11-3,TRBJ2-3,CASSLERRESADMQYF
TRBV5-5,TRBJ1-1,CASSSGPDIEAFF
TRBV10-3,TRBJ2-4,CAIIAKQGDIQYF
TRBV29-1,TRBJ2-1,CSVEAGTDNEQFF
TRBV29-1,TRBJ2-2,CSVEGLTNTGELFF
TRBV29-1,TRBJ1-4,CSVEGSGSNGKLFF
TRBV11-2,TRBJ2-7,CASSLEWTAEQYF
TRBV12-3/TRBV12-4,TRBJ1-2,CASSRIRGSNYGYTF
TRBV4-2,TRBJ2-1,CASSQEGGGGPYNDQFF
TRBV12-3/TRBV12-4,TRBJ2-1,CASSLELVTYNWQFF
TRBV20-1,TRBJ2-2,CSARSMGATGELFF
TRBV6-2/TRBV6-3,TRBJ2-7,CASTVWENREMYF
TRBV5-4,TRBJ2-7,CVSSPGLAGGGEQYF
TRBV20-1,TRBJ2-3,CSASQGLAGMTDTQYF
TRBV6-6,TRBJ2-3,CASIEVSTTDTQYF
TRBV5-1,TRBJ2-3,CACSKGLAGARPTDTQYF
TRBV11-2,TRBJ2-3,CASRGSSGSDTQYF
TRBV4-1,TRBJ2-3,CASSQDRLVSTNTQYF
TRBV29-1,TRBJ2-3,CSVEDRYRVLFDTQYF
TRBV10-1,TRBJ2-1,CANQVWGAGQNEQFF
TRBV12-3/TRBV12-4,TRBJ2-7,CASSPLRGHDQYF
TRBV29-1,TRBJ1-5,CSASMGSEDQPQHF
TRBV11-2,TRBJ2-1,CASSRGGSRGSEQFF
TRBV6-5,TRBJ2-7,CTSSTTYERYF
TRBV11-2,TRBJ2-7,CVSSLDRDGGASYEQYF
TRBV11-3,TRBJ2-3,CASSLGLAGAGGTDTQYF
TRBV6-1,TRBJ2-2,CASSASQTVYTGELFF
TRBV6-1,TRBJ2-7,CTSSVREGGYEQYF
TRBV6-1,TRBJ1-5,CASRNGGSSQPQHF
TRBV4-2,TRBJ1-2,CARNQDWGQGDYGYTF
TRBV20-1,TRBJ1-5,CSARDALTAGGQPQHF
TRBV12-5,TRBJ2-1,CVSGLTLAGGNEHFF
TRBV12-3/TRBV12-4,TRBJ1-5,CASRRGQGNQPQHF
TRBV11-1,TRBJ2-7,CTSSLAVVPKQYF
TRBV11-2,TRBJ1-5,CANSCNGLSNQPQHF
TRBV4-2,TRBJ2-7,CASSQEPSGNYEQYF
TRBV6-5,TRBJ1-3,CVSSYVPVSVNTIYF
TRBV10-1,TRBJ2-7,CASSAGTELNF
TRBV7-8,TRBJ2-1,CASSLLAANNEQFF
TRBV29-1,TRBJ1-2,CSVENENYGYTF
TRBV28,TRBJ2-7,CASGLGGAYEQYF
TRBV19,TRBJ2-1,CASSNLDNNEQFF
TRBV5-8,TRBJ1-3,CASSLMGTGDGSTIYF
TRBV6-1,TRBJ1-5,CASRSTGEGTNQPRHF
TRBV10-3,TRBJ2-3,CAVSEPEGDTQYF
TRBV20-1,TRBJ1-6,CSARDTGRYNSPLHF
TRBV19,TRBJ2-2,CASSSRYGELFF
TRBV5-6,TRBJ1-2,CASNPAGFGSSNYGYTF
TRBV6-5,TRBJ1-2,CAIREGGARNGHTF
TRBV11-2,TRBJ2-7,CASCEGQGEFSYEQYF
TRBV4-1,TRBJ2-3,CATSQEEGDAEGSTDTQYF